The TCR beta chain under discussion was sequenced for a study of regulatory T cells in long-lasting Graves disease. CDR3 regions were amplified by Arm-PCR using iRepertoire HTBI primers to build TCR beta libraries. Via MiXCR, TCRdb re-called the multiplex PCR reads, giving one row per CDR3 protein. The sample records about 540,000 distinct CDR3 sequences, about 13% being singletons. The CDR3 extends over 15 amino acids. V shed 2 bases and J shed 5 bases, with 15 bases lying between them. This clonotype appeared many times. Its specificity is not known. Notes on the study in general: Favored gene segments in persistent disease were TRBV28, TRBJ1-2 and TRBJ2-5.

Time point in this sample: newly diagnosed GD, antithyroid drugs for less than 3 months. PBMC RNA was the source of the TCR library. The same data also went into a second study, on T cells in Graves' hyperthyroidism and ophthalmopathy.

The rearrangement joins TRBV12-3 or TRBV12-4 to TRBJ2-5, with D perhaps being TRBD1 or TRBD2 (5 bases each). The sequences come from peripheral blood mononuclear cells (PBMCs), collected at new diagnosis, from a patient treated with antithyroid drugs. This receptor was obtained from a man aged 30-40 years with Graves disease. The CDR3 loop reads CASSLFGTGMETQYF. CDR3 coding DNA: TGTGCCAGCAGTTTATTCGGGACCGGGATGGAGACCCAGTACTTC.